This is a list of T cell receptor beta chains from one sample in a study of T cell changes during pregnancy in multiple sclerosis. This table comes from immunoSEQ multiplex PCR, and its TCRdb copy is limited to in-frame clones, with some not included. This table has about 55,000 clones, 90% to 95% appearing once. The input for sequencing was CD8+ T cells from peripheral blood mononuclear cells, taken in the third trimester of pregnancy. These receptors came from a female donor with multiple sclerosis, enrolled in a pregnancy study. The CDR3 runs from the conserved cysteine through the conserved F or W. A D gene is named only where the DNA matches it firmly. Clone size is shown for a subset of rows, as once, few, many or a class of expanded clone.

J: TRBJ2-3; V: TRBV5-4; D: .; size: .; DNA: TGTGCCAGCAGCTTGGCCAGGGAGGCAGGGGATACGCAGTATTTT; CDR3: CASSLAREAGDTQYF
J: TRBJ2-1; V: TRBV2; D: TRBD2; size: .; DNA: TGTGCCAGCACCCTGACTAGCGACTTTGAGCAGTTCTTC; CDR3: CASTLTSDFEQFF
J: TRBJ2-5; V: TRBV6-6; D: TRBD2; size: .; DNA: TGTGCCAGCAGCCCATGGGACGGGAGGCCAGAGACCCAGTACTTC; CDR3: CASSPWDGRPETQYF
J: TRBJ2-7; V: TRBV9; D: TRBD2; size: .; DNA: TGTGCCAGCAGCGGAGGAGGGCTAGCGGGAGGCTACGAGCAGTACTTC; CDR3: CASSGGGLAGGYEQYF
J: TRBJ2-1; V: TRBV27; D: TRBD1; size: .; DNA: TGTGCCAGCAGTCAACAGGGGGCAGGTCTCTACAATGAGCAGTTCTTC; CDR3: CASSQQGAGLYNEQFF
J: TRBJ1-5; V: TRBV4-1; D: TRBD1; size: .; DNA: TGCGCCAGCAGCCAGCTGGACAGGCCCAGACAGCCCCAGCATTTT; CDR3: CASSQLDRPRQPQHF
J: TRBJ2-7; V: TRBV4-2; D: .; size: .; DNA: TGTGCCAGCAGCCACGGCGAGGGAGGTTCCTACGAGCAGTACTTC; CDR3: CASSHGEGGSYEQYF
J: TRBJ1-2; V: TRBV15; D: .; size: medium-sized; DNA: TGTGCCACCAGCAGTGATCGTGCCCCGAGCCTCAACTATGGCTACACCTTC; CDR3: CATSSDRAPSLNYGYTF
J: TRBJ2-1; V: TRBV11-2; D: .; size: .; DNA: TGTGCCAGCAGCTTAGAGAGGCCCCGCGAGCAGTTCTTC; CDR3: CASSLERPREQFF
J: TRBJ2-1; V: TRBV13; D: TRBD2; size: .; DNA: TGTGCCAGCAGCATCTCTAGCGGGAGTAACAATGAGCAGTTCTTC; CDR3: CASSISSGSNNEQFF
J: TRBJ1-1; V: TRBV6-1; D: .; size: .; DNA: TGTGCCAGCAGTGAGACCAGGTACACTGAAGCTTTCTTT; CDR3: CASSETRYTEAFF
J: TRBJ1-2; V: TRBV27; D: TRBD1; size: .; DNA: TGTGCCAGCAGCCCGGGACAGAACTATGGCTACACCTTC; CDR3: CASSPGQNYGYTF
J: TRBJ2-7; V: TRBV30; D: TRBD1; size: .; DNA: TGTGCCTGGACCAGATACCCGACAGGGGGTTACGAGCAGTACTTC; CDR3: CAWTRYPTGGYEQYF
J: TRBJ2-7; V: TRBV29-1; D: .; size: .; DNA: TGCAGCGGCCAGGACAGACCCTACGAGCAGTACTTC; CDR3: CSGQDRPYEQYF
J: TRBJ2-5; V: TRBV4-1; D: TRBD1; size: .; DNA: TGCGCCAGCAGCCAAGTAGGGACAGCTATCCAAGAGACCCAGTACTTC; CDR3: CASSQVGTAIQETQYF
J: TRBJ2-7; V: TRBV27; D: TRBD2; size: .; DNA: TGTGCCAGCAGAGCGGGGGCAAGCTCCTACGAGCAGTACTTC; CDR3: CASRAGASSYEQYF
J: TRBJ2-1; V: TRBV6-6; D: .; size: .; DNA: TGTGCCAGCATGGGGGACTGGGACAATGAGCAGTTCTTC; CDR3: CASMGDWDNEQFF
J: TRBJ2-3; V: TRBV27; D: TRBD2; size: .; DNA: TGTGCCAGCAGTTTATTTGGGGACTACCCAATCACAGATACGCAGTATTTT; CDR3: CASSLFGDYPITDTQYF
J: TRBJ1-2; V: TRBV19; D: .; size: .; DNA: TGTGCCAGTAGTATAGACCTCGAGACCCCCAGGAACTATGGCTACACCTTC; CDR3: CASSIDLETPRNYGYTF
J: TRBJ2-6; V: TRBV6-4; D: TRBD2; size: .; DNA: TGTGCCAGCAGTGAGAAGCGGGGGGGGGCCAACGTCCTGACTTTC; CDR3: CASSEKRGGANVLTF
J: TRBJ1-1; V: TRBV27; D: TRBD1; size: .; DNA: TGTGCCAGCAGTTGGGGGACAGGGGGCACTGAAGCTTTCTTT; CDR3: CASSWGTGGTEAFF
J: TRBJ2-5; V: TRBV5-6; D: .; size: .; DNA: TGTGCCAGCAGCTTTGTTGACAGCCTTGAGGAGACCCAGTACTTC; CDR3: CASSFVDSLEETQYF
J: TRBJ2-7; V: TRBV4-2; D: TRBD2; size: .; DNA: TGTGCCAGCAGCCAAGGACTAGCCAATTCCTACGAGCAGTACTTC; CDR3: CASSQGLANSYEQYF
J: TRBJ2-1; V: TRBV7-7; D: TRBD2; size: once; DNA: TGTGCCAGCAGCTTAGGTCTAGCGGGAGGGAATGAGCAGTTCTTC; CDR3: CASSLGLAGGNEQFF
J: TRBJ2-1; V: TRBV5-1; D: .; size: .; DNA: TGCGCCAGCAGCTCAGGTGGTACCGGGGTCCCCGTATTGGAGCAGTTCTTC; CDR3: CASSSGGTGVPVLEQFF
J: TRBJ1-3; V: TRBV19; D: .; size: .; DNA: TGTGCCAGTAGCACCTCAGGCTCTGGAAACACCATATATTTT; CDR3: CASSTSGSGNTIYF
J: TRBJ1-2; V: TRBV11-2; D: .; size: few; DNA: TGTGCCAGCAGCTCCGCGTGGGGACTCTATGGCTACACCTTC; CDR3: CASSSAWGLYGYTF
J: TRBJ2-5; V: TRBV4-3; D: .; size: .; DNA: TGCGCCAGCAGCCACCGGACTTTCGGTGAGACCCAGTACTTC; CDR3: CASSHRTFGETQYF